The rows below give T cell receptor beta chains drawn from one sample of a study of CD8 T cells in Susac syndrome. TCRdb passed the immunoSEQ multiplex PCR reads through MiXCR, listing each CDR3 protein once. The sample lists around 85,000 distinct CDR3 sequences; around 93% were seen once. The sequenced sample consisted of CD8+ T cells from PBMCs. All receptors derive from a human donor with Susac syndrome. The CDR3 runs from the conserved cysteine through the conserved F or W. A D gene is named only where the DNA matches it firmly.

D gene,V gene,J gene,CDR3 protein
.,TRBV5-4,TRBJ2-7,CASSHAALHEQYF
TRBD1,TRBV24-1,TRBJ1-4,CATSDAAGGPAEKLFF
.,TRBV2,TRBJ2-3,CASNFGQTSTDTQYF
TRBD2,TRBV7-8,TRBJ2-1,CASSFIPAGNEQFF
.,TRBV20-1,TRBJ1-4,CSAKDRTEEKLFF
.,TRBV6-5,TRBJ1-2,CASIQGRGYGYTF
TRBD2,TRBV13,TRBJ2-3,CASSPPRTSGITQYF
TRBD2,TRBV19,TRBJ2-1,CASNAGTTYNEQFF
.,TRBV7-2,TRBJ2-7,CASSPATRNYEQYF
.,TRBV3-1,TRBJ2-3,CASTRNWGHTDTQYF
TRBD1,TRBV5-6,TRBJ2-1,CASSWGTGPSDEQFF
.,TRBV20-1,TRBJ2-1,CSARTTNEQFF
.,TRBV6-5,TRBJ2-5,CASSYDGLVDQETQYF
TRBD1,TRBV20-1,TRBJ2-1,CSAREDRTYNEQFF
TRBD1,TRBV5-6,TRBJ2-7,CASSDGTAYEQYF